This T cell receptor beta chain is from a study of PD-1 blockade in classical Hodgkin lymphoma (dated by TCRdb to about 2020). In terms of the full investigation: Nivolumab dosing was 3 mg/kg intravenously every 2 weeks, continuing until either disease progression or unacceptable toxicity. A peripheral blood immune signature of response to PD-1 blockade in classical Hodgkin lymphoma was defined using TCR beta sequencing and CyTOF.

The sample's time point, from its label and the paper: cycle 2 day 1 (C2D1) of nivolumab. Every trial patient had relapsed after autologous stem cell transplantation, and cohorts A, B and C differed in prior brentuximab vedotin exposure. The trial cohort included 55 to 65 patients with relapsed/refractory classical Hodgkin lymphoma, and each patient had a best overall response of complete response, partial response or progressive disease. In the multi-cohort phase II CheckMate 205 trial, trial patients received single-agent nivolumab. Best overall response was determined by an independent review committee according to the 2007 International Working Group response criteria. Trial PBMCs were obtained immediately prior to nivolumab initiation (C1D1) and on therapy at cycle 2 day 1 and cycle 4 day 1. After peripheral blood was drawn into 8 mL Vacutainer Cell Preparation Tubes, PBMCs were isolated by centrifugation and then cryopreserved.

Details on this clone: Its binding antigen is unknown. Base qualities are not provided; no much larger clone lies one nucleotide away.

Broad study findings and their caveats: A significant rise by C4D1 was seen in CD4+ but not CD8+ TCR diversity (p=0.0027 vs p=0.16), with the rise being most apparent in complete responders (p=0.02). Trial patients achieving complete response had baseline diversity similar to newly diagnosed patients, whereas partial responders and progressors had significantly lower diversity. Baseline TCR diversity was reported as lower in newly diagnosed patients than in healthy donors, and lower still in relapsed/refractory patients. The study covered only a single clinical trial cohort, and the causes of the repertoire differences, possibly disease activity or prior therapy, were still not defined. Diversity was lower in patients who began nivolumab less than 1 year after ASCT, so these patients were left out of later analyses to avoid confounding by immune reconstitution.

The V end loses 4 bases and the J end loses 4 bases, and a stretch of 12 bases separates them. Taken from cysteine to phenylalanine, the CDR3 has 13 residues. The retained sequence is limited to the CDR3, 39 bases, with the frame set at the first base. Per the germline V gene, SQVTM is the CDR1 and ANQGSEA is the CDR2. Genomic DNA was isolated using the Qiagen DNeasy kit from unsorted PBMCs as well as from negatively selected CD4+ and CD8+ fractions. Using primers that anneal to V and J segments, immunoSEQ multiplex PCR amplified the TCR beta CDR3 regions. Amplification bias was minimized using a synthetic immune receptor repertoire, and residual bias was removed computationally after sequencing. The authors processed their data as follows. Custom Python scripts were used to quantify repertoire diversity as the Shannon entropy index. The unsorted, CD4+ and CD8+ repertoires were each analyzed separately, with the exception of combined analyses, where CD4+ and CD8+ sequences were merged in silico. Clonal expansion was defined as at least a 2-fold frequency increase after treatment relative to C1D1, with a pseudocount of 0.5 for undetected baseline clones. Clones with 0 or 1 copy at C1D1 were classified as singleton clones, and clones with 2 or more copies were classified as non-singleton clones. By matching protein sequences in sorted samples from the same patient, clones expanded in unsorted samples were annotated as CD4+, CD8+ or unknown. Diversity changes from C1D1 to C4D1 were tested in paired samples using Wilcoxon tests. Here the immuneACCESS table is served through TCRdb, limited to in-frame sequences with V and J called. Missing clones are a known gap in these copies; in checked studies unresolved V genes cover under half, and the rest lacks a known reason. From that table come the V and J calls and clone size; the DNA was used to work out D and trimming. The sample yields 15,000 to 20,000 clones; roughly 77% were counted once. Clones ranked in the top ten supply over 15% of the sample.

The receptor chain draws on TRBV29-1 and TRBJ2-3; perhaps TRBD2 is the D gene, with 6 bases matching. The sequence came from a human donor with classical Hodgkin lymphoma. The source was peripheral blood mononuclear cells (PBMCs), collected before the second cycle of nivolumab. The nucleotide sequence is given as TGCAGCGTTGCGGGGGTAGCGTCAGATACGCAGTATTTT. Translated, this is CSVAGVASDTQYF.